These 5 T cell receptor beta chains originate from one sample sequenced in a study of identifying expanded T cells in peripheral blood. The data were produced by immunoSEQ multiplex PCR, yet TCRdb's version contains in-frame clones alone and is incomplete. The repertoire holds some 65,000 clones, with approximately 83% as singletons. Sequenced input: blood. All receptors come from a person aged 18 to 70 in good health.

The chain is built from TRBV5-6 and TRBJ1-2; 8 bases map to TRBD1. The V gene end was trimmed by 4 bases and the J gene end by 4 bases; junction bases not matched to a gene: 6. CDR1 is SGHDT, CDR2 YYEEEE, per germline. The CDR3 consists of 14 residues. The CDR3 DNA follows: TGTGCCAGCAGCCGTGACAGGGGAGGCTATGGCTACACCTTC. This codes for CASSRDRGGYGYTF.

The rearrangement joins TRBV6-1 to TRBJ2-5; D is uncertain. This CDR3 has 13 amino acids. The ends were cut back, 4 bases at V and 3 bases at J, with 9 bases in the middle. Germline CDR1 and CDR2: MNHNS and SASEGT. The CDR3 nucleotides are TGTGCCAGCAGTGGGCAGGCTAAAGAGACCCAGTACTTC. Its translation: CASSGQAKETQYF.

The V call is TRBV5-1, the J call TRBJ1-5; 7 bases agree with TRBD1. After removal of 4 bases from V and 7 bases from J, the junction contained 14 bases not matched to a gene. CDR1 SGHRS and CDR2 YFSETQ come from the germline V gene. This CDR3 region has 16 residues. In DNA form, the CDR3 reads TGCGCCAGCAGCCCCGAGGGACAGATTGGAGGCCAGCCCCAGCATTTT. Translating gives CASSPEGQIGGQPQHF.

The chain carries TRBV30 and TRBJ2-5; D perhaps matches TRBD1 (6 bases). V was pared by 2 bases and J by 5 bases, with 18 bases between. Germline CDR1 and CDR2: GTSNPN and SVGIG (reference sequence). The length of the CDR3 is 15 residues. DNA of the CDR3: TGTGCCTGGAGTCCCCCGGGCAGGGGACGTGAGACCCAGTACTTC. This encodes CAWSPPGRGRETQYF.

This chain uses TRBV6-1 with TRBJ2-7; 13 nucleotides align to TRBD2. V trimming: 1 base; J trimming: 3 bases; junction bases outside the gene matches: 12. The CDR3 consists of 19 residues. CDR1 and CDR2 from the germline V gene are MNHNS and SASEGT. The CDR3 is CASSEVGLAGLHSYYEQYF. The CDR3 DNA follows: TGTGCCAGCAGTGAAGTGGGACTAGCGGGATTGCACTCCTACTACGAGCAGTACTTC.